The 29 T cell receptor beta chains listed next were all sequenced from one sample in a study of naive and memory T cell subsets. An equimolar mix of two oligonucleotides served as the beta constant-region primer for TRBC1 and TRBC2. Four rounds of PCR amplified the ligated cDNA using nested alpha and beta constant-region primers plus SP2. In TCRdb, the UMI-ligation and nested PCR reads were re-called with MiXCR into one record per CDR3 protein. The data show tens of thousands of distinct CDR3 sequences, roughly 9.3% seen once. The sequenced sample was naive CD8+ T cells from blood. The receptors here all came from a human donor in good health.

This chain connects TRBV12-3 or TRBV12-4 to TRBJ2-1; D is unresolved. The V end lost 6 bases, the J end lost 0 bases, and 6 bases lay between the germline ends. The CDR3 contains 13 residues. CDR3 region: CASSRASYNEQFF. The CDR3 nucleotides are TGTGCCAGCAGCCGGGCCTCCTACAATGAGCAGTTCTTC.

This clonotype was seen ten or more times. J is TRBJ2-1 and V is TRBV30; possibly TRBD2 for D (5 bases). Trimming removed 5 bases at V and 5 bases at J, with 13 bases between. CDR1 and CDR2 from the germline V gene are GTSNPN and SVGIG (reference sequence). The CDR3 loop spans 13 amino acids. The CDR3 loop reads CAWGTGNNNEQFF. CDR3 coding DNA: TGTGCCTGGGGTACCGGGAACAACAATGAGCAGTTCTTC.

In this sample, this clonotype turned up many times. This chain links TRBV7-8 with TRBJ2-2, with 8 nucleotides matching TRBD1. Trimming removed 9 bases from V and 0 bases from J; junction bases left unmatched: 6. The germline gives CDR1 SGHVS, CDR2 FQNEAQ. This CDR3 contains 15 residues. CDR3 protein: CASPRGQANTGELFF. Here the CDR3 DNA reads TGTGCCAGTCCGAGGGGACAGGCGAACACCGGGGAGCTGTTTTTT.

Ten or more counts support this clonotype. This sequence joins TRBV20-1 and TRBJ2-4; D might be TRBD2 (6 bases). This CDR3 contains 15 residues. Germline assignment: CDR1 DFQATT and CDR2 SNEGSKA (reference sequence). V was pared by 5 bases and J by 5 bases, with 19 bases between. The CDR3 region is CSAGTPTRPQNIQYF. In DNA, the CDR3 is TGCAGTGCTGGGACCCCGACTAGACCACAAAACATTCAGTACTTC.

Ten or more counts support this clonotype. The J gene is TRBJ1-6, the V gene TRBV15; possibly TRBD1 for D (5 bases). Germline V CDR1 and CDR2: LNHNV, YYDKDF (reference sequence). The length of the CDR3 is 12 residues. Trimming pared 8 bases from V and 8 bases from J, leaving 10 bases between. CDR3 loop: CATRQQDSPLHF. For the CDR3, the DNA is TGTGCCACCCGACAGCAAGATTCACCCCTCCACTTT.

V and J are TRBV3-1 and TRBJ2-3, with a weak D call TRBD1 (6 bases). The CDR3 runs to 17 residues. Trimming shortened V by 4 bases and J by 2 bases, and 19 bases separated the two germline ends. Germline V CDR1 and CDR2: LGHDT, YNNKEL (reference sequence). The CDR3 DNA sequence: TGTGCCAGCAGCCTCCAAGAAGAGGGACATCCCACAGATACGCAGTATTTT. Translated: CASSLQEEGHPTDTQYF.

The CDR3 bases are TGTGCCAGCAGCCGAGGACCCAGCACCTACGAGCAGTACTTC. Protein sequence: CASSRGPSTYEQYF. The chain joins TRBV5-4 to TRBJ2-7; D remains unclear. The CDR3 extends over 14 amino acids. Per the germline V gene, CDR1 is SGHNT and CDR2 is YYREEE (reference sequence). The germline V and J ends were trimmed by 4 bases and 2 bases, with 13 bases remaining between them.

The chain is built from TRBV4-1 and TRBJ1-1, with TRBD1 as a possible D gene (5 bases). V lost 6 bases and J 1 base, leaving 18 bases between the germline ends. The CDR3 sequence is 16 residues long. The germline V gene has CDR1 MGHRA and CDR2 YSYEKL. Written as DNA, the CDR3 is TGCGCCAGCAGTCTGATGTGGGGCCGTGGGAACACTGAAGCTTTCTTT. Protein product: CASSLMWGRGNTEAFF.

The J gene is TRBJ2-5, the V gene TRBV7-2; D is unclear. Germline CDR1 reads SGHTA; CDR2 reads FQGNSA. The CDR3 extends over 13 amino acids. V was cut by 3 bases and J by 3 bases, with 8 bases left in between. Written as DNA, the CDR3 is TGTGCCAGCAGCTTCCTGGAGAAAGAGACCCAGTACTTC. Translated, it gives CASSFLEKETQYF.

This clonotype appeared a few times. The rearrangement uses TRBV29-1 and TRBJ1-2, with unresolved D. The CDR3 loop spans 14 amino acids. Germline-derived CDR1 and CDR2 are SQVTM and ANQGSEA. V lost 0 bases to trimming and J lost 0 bases, with 8 bases between them. This CDR3 is CSVEEDEANYGYTF. The CDR3 region has the DNA TGCAGCGTTGAAGAGGACGAAGCTAACTATGGCTACACCTTC.

This clonotype turned up a few times. The genes are TRBV6-1 and TRBJ2-1, with 14 bases that match TRBD2. V was clipped by 2 bases and J by 9 bases; unmatched bases: 6. Looked up from germline, CDR1 is MNHNS and CDR2 is SASEGT. The CDR3 totals 16 residues. The CDR3: CASSEYQTSGRGEQFF. The DNA of the CDR3 is TGTGCCAGCAGTGAATACCAGACTAGCGGGAGGGGTGAGCAGTTCTTC.

The V and J genes are TRBV7-9 and TRBJ2-7; 7 bases are a match to TRBD2. Germline values: CDR1 SEHNR, CDR2 FQNEAQ (reference sequence). The CDR3 covers 14 residues. V shed 5 bases, J shed 2 bases, and the junction held 6 bases outside the gene matches. The DNA for the CDR3 is TGTGCCAGCAGCAGCGGGGCAAATACCTACGAGCAGTACTTC. It codes for CASSSGANTYEQYF.

With respect to this clonotype: This may stem from a read error, because a much larger clone lies one nucleotide away. V gene TRBV6-5 combines with J gene TRBJ2-6, with 7 bases that match TRBD1. J lost 1 base, V lost 5 bases, and 2 bases had no gene match. The length of the CDR3 is 15 residues. Germline values: CDR1 MNHEY, CDR2 SVGAGI. The CDR3 reads CASSHRGSGANVLTF. The CDR3 DNA is TGTGCCAGCAGTCACAGGGGTTCTGGGGCCAACGTCCTGACTTTC.

Ten or more counts support this clonotype. This chain connects TRBV13 to TRBJ2-2; D is perhaps TRBD1 (6 bases). Germline loops: CDR1 PRHDT, CDR2 FYEKMQ (reference sequence). Deletions cut 5 bases from V and 1 base from J, with 11 bases between. CDR3 length equals 15 residues. CDR3: CASSADSENTGELFF. The DNA for the CDR3 is TGTGCCAGCAGCGCGGACAGCGAGAACACCGGGGAGCTGTTTTTT.

V is TRBV10-3 and J is TRBJ1-1; D not certain. The CDR3 is 15 amino acids. Germline CDR1 reads ENHRY; CDR2 reads SYGVKD. V lost 2 bases to trimming and J lost 1 base, with 11 bases between them. CDR3 sequence reads: CAISEAGRRNTEAFF. The CDR3 coding sequence is TGTGCCATCAGTGAGGCCGGCAGAAGGAACACTGAAGCTTTCTTT.

This clonotype was seen many times. The chain links TRBV3-1 to TRBJ2-3; TRBD2 matches 12 bases. The germline gives CDR1 LGHDT, CDR2 YNNKEL (reference sequence). The CDR3 consists of 19 residues. V shed 0 bases, J shed 4 bases, and the junction held 11 bases outside the gene matches. The CDR3 loop reads CASSQDYLAGGPVADTQYF. The CDR3 nucleotides read TGTGCCAGCAGCCAAGACTACCTAGCGGGAGGGCCTGTGGCAGATACGCAGTATTTT.

This clonotype was detected many times. The gene calls are TRBV28 and TRBJ2-1; 14 bases fit TRBD2. V was clipped by 2 bases and J by 9 bases; unmatched bases: 6. The CDR3 is made up of 16 amino acids. CDR1 is MDHEN, CDR2 SYDVKM, per germline. CDR3 region: CASSLEGTSGSGEQFF. CDR3 sequence (DNA): TGTGCCAGCAGTTTAGAGGGGACTAGCGGGAGTGGTGAGCAGTTCTTC.

In its sample, this clonotype was seen a few times. The J gene is TRBJ1-2, the V gene TRBV20-1; possibly TRBD1 for D (5 bases). V was cut by 0 bases and J by 6 bases, with 14 bases left in between. Looked up from germline, CDR1 is DFQATT and CDR2 is SNEGSKA (reference sequence). The CDR3 has 14 amino acids. The CDR3 reads CSARDYLEGHGYTF. DNA for the CDR3: TGCAGTGCTAGAGACTATCTGGAGGGGCATGGCTACACCTTC.

Only a few counts were recorded for this clonotype. The chain employs TRBV29-1 and TRBJ2-1; tentative D call: TRBD2 (6 bases). Germline V gene data show CDR1 as SQVTM and CDR2 as ANQGSEA. Between the trimmed V and J ends, which lost 1 base and 0 bases, there was a span of 16 bases. The CDR3 is 17 amino acids. CDR3 region: CSVEGVADPSSYNEQFF. CDR3 sequence (DNA): TGCAGCGTTGAAGGGGTAGCGGACCCGAGCTCCTACAATGAGCAGTTCTTC.

This clonotype was seen a few times. V gene TRBV20-1 combines with J gene TRBJ2-2, with TRBD2 identical over 9 bases. Germline V CDR1 and CDR2: DFQATT, SNEGSKA (reference sequence). This CDR3 has 15 amino acids. V was clipped by 3 bases and J by 2 bases; unmatched bases: 4. CDR3 DNA sequence: TGCAGTGCTAGGCCGACTAGCGGCAACACCGGGGAGCTGTTTTTT. This translates into CSARPTSGNTGELFF.

This clonotype was found many times. This chain uses TRBV15 with TRBJ2-2; perhaps TRBD1 as D (5 bases). The CDR3 loop spans 15 amino acids. Trimming cost V 2 bases and J 4 bases, with 11 bases left between them. Looked up from germline, CDR1 is LNHNV and CDR2 is YYDKDF (reference sequence). The CDR3 reads CATSRLIDSTGELFF. The CDR3 DNA reads TGTGCCACCAGCAGACTCATAGACAGCACCGGGGAGCTGTTTTTT. Looking up the rest from reference TRBV15 and TRBJ2-2 gives the full variable domain: DAMVIQNPRYQVTQFGKPVTLSCSQTLNHNVMYWYQQKSSQAPKLLFHYYDKDFNNEADTPDNFQSRRPNTSFCFLDIRSPGLGDTAMYLCATSRLIDSTGELFFGEGSRLTVL.

The genes are TRBV21-1 and TRBJ2-6. TRBV21-1 is recorded as a pseudogene. This CDR3 comprises 15 residues. Here the CDR3 reads CASSFEAAGANVLTF. CDR3 in DNA: TGTGCCAGCAGCTTTGAGGCAGCTGGGGCCAACGTCCTGACTTTC.

The table lists this clonotype with a few counts. This sequence joins TRBV29-1 and TRBJ2-2; D is unclear. The CDR3 is 12 amino acids. CDR1 SQVTM and CDR2 ANQGSEA come from the germline V gene. Trimming cost V 7 bases and J 8 bases, with 14 bases left between them. Written as DNA, the CDR3 is TGCAGCGCCCATGATGGGGTTGGGGAGCTGTTTTTT. Its translation: CSAHDGVGELFF.

A few counts support this clonotype. This sequence joins TRBV20-1 and TRBJ2-3; 9 nucleotides agree with TRBD2. Germline V gene lookup returns CDR1 DFQATT and CDR2 SNEGSKA (reference sequence). The CDR3 loop spans 16 amino acids. Losses at the gene ends were 6 bases for V and 2 bases for J; bases not matched to a gene: 12. The CDR3 loop reads CSAATSGTMATDTQYF. CDR3 in DNA: TGCAGTGCAGCGACTAGCGGAACCATGGCCACAGATACGCAGTATTTT.

This clonotype was seen at least ten times. The gene calls are TRBV5-1 and TRBJ1-2, with unresolved D. V lost 2 bases, J lost 2 bases, and 7 bases lay in between. CDR1 is SGHRS, CDR2 YFSETQ, per germline. There are 13 residues in the CDR3. The CDR3 here is CASSFNGNYGYTF. The CDR3 nucleotides are TGCGCCAGCAGCTTTAACGGGAACTATGGCTACACCTTC.

This clonotype was seen more than once but under ten times. V and J are TRBV30 and TRBJ1-5; D is uncertain. V lost 0 bases to trimming and J lost 2 bases, with 8 bases between them. Germline V lookup: CDR1 GTSNPN, CDR2 SVGIG (reference sequence). This CDR3 spans 14 amino acids. The CDR3, as DNA: TGTGCCTGGAGTGTAGGGCAGGGCAATCAGCCCCAGCATTTT. This encodes CAWSVGQGNQPQHF.

This clonotype was recorded only once. The chain joins TRBV7-6 to TRBJ2-2, with 9 bases identical to TRBD1. Trimming removed 0 bases from V and 5 bases from J; junction bases left unmatched: 1. CDR1 and CDR2 (germline): SGHVS, FNYEAQ. This CDR3 has 15 amino acids. The CDR3 reads CASSLAGQGTGELFF. The CDR3 DNA is TGTGCCAGCAGCTTAGCGGGACAGGGAACCGGGGAGCTGTTTTTT.

This clonotype was observed a handful of times. The rearrangement uses TRBV7-2 and TRBJ2-7; possible D gene TRBD1, 6 bases. Germline V gene lookup returns CDR1 SGHTA and CDR2 FQGNSA. The germline V and J ends were trimmed by 8 bases and 2 bases, with 13 bases remaining between them. The CDR3 is made up of 13 amino acids. CDR3 nucleotide sequence: TGTGCCAGCGTCGATAGGGGGACCTACGAGCAGTACTTC. Translation: CASVDRGTYEQYF.

The table lists this clonotype with a few counts. The CDR3 nucleotides read TGTGCCAGCGAAACAGGGTCCGGGGAGCTGTTTTTT. Translated, it gives CASETGSGELFF. This rearrangement joins TRBV25-1 to TRBJ2-2, with a weak D call TRBD1 (6 bases). Germline CDR1 MGHDK, CDR2 SYGVNS. This CDR3 has 12 amino acids. The ends were cut back, 8 bases at V and 6 bases at J, with 10 bases in the middle.